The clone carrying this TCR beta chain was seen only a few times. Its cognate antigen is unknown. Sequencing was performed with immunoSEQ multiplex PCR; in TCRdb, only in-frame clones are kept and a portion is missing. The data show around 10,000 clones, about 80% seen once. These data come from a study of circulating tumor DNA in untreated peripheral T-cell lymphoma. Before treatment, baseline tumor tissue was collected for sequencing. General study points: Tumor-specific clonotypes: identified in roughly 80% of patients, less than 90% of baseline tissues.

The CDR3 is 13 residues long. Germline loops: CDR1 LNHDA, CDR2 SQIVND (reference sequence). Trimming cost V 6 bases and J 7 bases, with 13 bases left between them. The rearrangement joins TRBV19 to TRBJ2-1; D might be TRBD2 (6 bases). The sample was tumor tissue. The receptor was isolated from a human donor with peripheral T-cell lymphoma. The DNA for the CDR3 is TGTGCCAGTAGGCAGACTAGTACTAATGAGCAGTTCTTC. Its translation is CASRQTSTNEQFF.